One sample yielded the 14 T cell receptor beta chains listed below, sequenced in a study of T cells in Graves' hyperthyroidism and ophthalmopathy. RNA transcripts provided the source from which TCR beta CDR3 regions were amplified. The study used the HTBI primer set for a first-round RT-PCR of the TCR CDR3. TCRdb processed the multiplex PCR reads anew with MiXCR; each CDR3 protein has one entry. The sample contains 650,000 to 850,000 distinct CDR3 sequences, around 20% of which appear only once. Sequencing used blood. These receptors came from a woman aged 45-65 years with Graves' hyperthyroidism that later progressed to Graves' ophthalmopathy.

This clonotype was detected many times. The V call is TRBV11-2, the J call TRBJ1-3, with D tentatively TRBD1 (6 bases). Germline loops: CDR1 SGHAT, CDR2 FQNNGV. V was trimmed by 2 bases and J by 3 bases, leaving 14 bases between them. CDR3 length: 16 amino acids. DNA of the CDR3: TGTGCCAGCAGCTTACTACAGGGATCAGTTGGAAACACCATATATTTT. This encodes CASSLLQGSVGNTIYF. Complete variable domain (other parts from reference TRBV11-2 and TRBJ1-3): EAGVAQSPRYKIIEKRQSVAFWCNPISGHATLYWYQQILGQGPKLLIQFQNNGVVDDSQLPKDRFSAERLKGVDSTLKIQPAKLEDSAVYLCASSLLQGSVGNTIYFGEGSWLTVV.

This clonotype came up many times. The V gene is TRBV18, the J gene TRBJ1-2; perhaps TRBD1 as D (6 bases). Germline V gives CDR1 KGHSH, CDR2 LQKENI. This CDR3 comprises 14 residues. Trimming removed 4 bases from V and 5 bases from J, with 14 bases in between. CDR3 nucleotides: TGTGCCAGCTCACGGGGACAAGCAATATATGGCTACACCTTC. Translated, it gives CASSRGQAIYGYTF.

This clonotype was seen many times. The CDR3 spells CAWKSRGSGVAETQYF. CDR3 DNA sequence: TGTGCCTGGAAGTCGAGGGGATCGGGTGTGGCAGAGACCCAGTACTTC. The V call is TRBV30, the J call TRBJ2-5; TRBD1 or TRBD2 may be the D gene (5 bases each). Germline V gene lookup returns CDR1 GTSNPN and CDR2 SVGIG (reference sequence). V was shortened by 4 bases and J by 4 bases, with 22 bases between the two germline ends. The CDR3 length is 16 residues. The full variable domain, its missing parts supplied by reference TRBV30 and TRBJ2-5, is SQTIHQWPATLVQPVGSPLSLECTVEGTSNPNLYWYRQAAGRGLQLLFYSVGIGQISSEVPQNLSASRPQDRQFILSSKKLLLSDSGFYLCAWKSRGSGVAETQYFGPGTRLLVL.

V gene TRBV5-4 combines with J gene TRBJ1-4; D perhaps matches TRBD1 (5 bases). Germline CDR1 is SGHNT and CDR2 is YYREEE (reference sequence). The CDR3 totals 13 residues. The V end was cut by 3 bases, the J end by 7 bases, with 10 bases between. This CDR3 reads CASSWWDGEKLFF. DNA of the CDR3: TGTGCCAGCAGCTGGTGGGACGGTGAAAAACTGTTTTTT.

In regard to this clonotype: With a much larger clone just one base away, this may be a read error. V gene TRBV2 combines with J gene TRBJ2-5, with D uncertain. Germline CDR1 reads SNHLY; CDR2 reads FYNNEI. The V and J ends lost 3 bases and 9 bases respectively, with 17 bases between them. CDR3 length: 14 amino acids. CDR3 loop: CASSDNSASGAQYF. The CDR3 region has the DNA TGTGCCAGCAGTGATAACAGCGCCTCTGGGGCCCAGTACTTC.

This clonotype was found a few times. The gene calls are TRBV30 and TRBJ2-5; D not resolved. The CDR3 has 15 amino acids. Germline lookup yields CDR1 GTSNPN and CDR2 SVGIG (reference sequence). The germline V and J ends were trimmed by 3 bases and 3 bases, with 17 bases remaining between them. The CDR3 nucleotides read TGTGCCTGGAGCCGTCGGGCCTTCCTCGAAGAGACCCAGTACTTC. Translating it yields CAWSRRAFLEETQYF.

This clonotype has just a few counts. The rearrangement uses TRBV28 and TRBJ1-4; D may be TRBD1 (5 bases). The CDR3 covers 15 residues. Trimming took off 5 bases at V and 6 bases at J, with 16 bases between the two ends. Germline-derived CDR1 and CDR2 are MDHEN and SYDVKM. The CDR3 region has the DNA TGTGCCAGCAGTCCGCCGTCAGGGTCGGATGAAAAACTGTTTTTT. Translated, it gives CASSPPSGSDEKLFF.

This clonotype was seen at least ten times. The chain has TRBV6-5 and TRBJ1-4, with 7 bases matching TRBD1. The CDR3 spans 15 residues. After removal of 5 bases from V and 6 bases from J, the junction contained 9 bases not matched to a gene. Looked up from germline, CDR1 is MNHEY and CDR2 is SVGAGI. The CDR3 region is CASSISQGEDEKLFF. The CDR3 DNA is TGTGCCAGCAGTATAAGCCAGGGGGAGGATGAAAAACTGTTTTTT.

This clonotype was observed at least ten times. The V gene is TRBV12-3 or TRBV12-4, the J gene TRBJ2-3; D not resolved. The CDR3 length is 15 residues. The germline V and J ends were trimmed by 2 bases and 6 bases, with 15 bases remaining between them. In DNA form, the CDR3 reads TGTGCCAGCAGTTTATATCGTCGAGAAAGTGATACGCAGTATTTT. This gives the protein CASSLYRRESDTQYF.

This clonotype occurred a few times. This chain connects TRBV6-1 to TRBJ1-5; 7 nucleotides agree with TRBD1. The CDR3 spans 14 residues. The V segment lost 9 bases and the J segment 3 bases; nucleotides outside the gene matches: 8. Germline V gene data show CDR1 as MNHNS and CDR2 as SASEGT. The CDR3 coding sequence is TGTGCCAGTTATGAACAGGGGCTCAATCAGCCCCAGCATTTT. This gives the protein CASYEQGLNQPQHF.

The table lists this clonotype with many counts. V gene TRBV13 combines with J gene TRBJ2-3; 13 bases align to TRBD2. The CDR3 extends over 18 amino acids. Germline CDR1 reads PRHDT; CDR2 reads FYEKMQ (reference sequence). After removal of 4 bases from V and 0 bases from J, the junction contained 7 bases not matched to a gene. The CDR3 spells CASSSTSGGAKSTDTQYF. The CDR3 DNA is TGTGCCAGCAGCTCAACTAGCGGGGGGGCGAAAAGCACAGATACGCAGTATTTT.

This clonotype was detected only a few times. The genes are TRBV10-3 and TRBJ1-1, with TRBD1 identical over 10 bases. The V and J ends lost 7 bases and 6 bases, in that order; junction bases with no gene match: 11. Germline CDR1 ENHRY, CDR2 SYGVKD. CDR3 length: 15 amino acids. The DNA for the CDR3 is TGTGCCATCACCGACGGGCCGGACAGGGGGGCTGAAGCTTTCTTT. Amino acid sequence: CAITDGPDRGAEAFF.

The chain combines TRBV12-3 or TRBV12-4 with TRBJ1-4; D not certain. The V and J ends lost 3 bases and 0 bases respectively, with 14 bases between them. The CDR3 consists of 17 residues. The CDR3 spells CASSFWGDTATNEKLFF. The CDR3 DNA follows: TGTGCCAGCAGTTTTTGGGGAGATACCGCAACTAATGAAAAACTGTTTTTT.

This clonotype showed up just a few times. The chain has TRBV30 and TRBJ1-1; D remains ambiguous. Germline V gene data show CDR1 as GTSNPN and CDR2 as SVGIG (reference sequence). The CDR3 runs 10 residues. V was pared by 7 bases and J by 5 bases, with 8 bases between. CDR3 loop: CASQETEAFF. CDR3 sequence (DNA): TGTGCCTCCCAGGAAACTGAAGCTTTCTTT.